The 5 T cell receptor beta chains reported below all come from one sample, sequenced in a study of blood T cells in healthy people across ages. Together with a sample-barcoded 5' primer, a J-beta primer mix was included in a second PCR lasting about 6 to 11 cycles. From the 5' RACE reads, TCRdb called clonotypes with MiXCR, one entry per CDR3 protein. The sample shows about 760,000 distinct CDR3 sequences, around 50% of them seen only once. Sequenced: blood. These TCRs come from a man aged 40-55 years in good health.

In this sample, this clonotype turned up a few times. This sequence joins TRBV29-1 and TRBJ1-1, with a tentative D call TRBD1 (6 bases). Germline lookup yields CDR1 SQVTM and CDR2 ANQGSEA. The length of the CDR3 is 11 residues. V was pared by 6 bases and J by 8 bases, with 13 bases between. CDR3: CSVGAGAEAFF. The CDR3 region has the DNA TGCAGCGTGGGAGCAGGGGCAGAAGCTTTCTTT.

The J gene is TRBJ2-1, the V gene TRBV4-3; no definite D call. There are 15 residues in the CDR3. V was shortened by 1 base and J by 0 bases, with 7 bases between the two germline ends. CDR1 is LGHNA and CDR2 is YSLEER in the germline V gene. This chain's CDR3 is CASSQVWGSYNEQFF. DNA for the CDR3: TGCGCCAGCAGCCAAGTTTGGGGCTCCTACAATGAGCAGTTCTTC.

The genes are TRBV6-6 and TRBJ1-2; the D gene is possibly TRBD1 (6 bases). The CDR3 sequence is 17 residues long. The germline V gene has CDR1 MNHNY and CDR2 SVGAGI (reference sequence). V lost 5 bases, J lost 1 base, and 20 bases lay in between. CDR3 nucleotide sequence: TGTGCCAGCAGTAAGGACCTGACGGACAGCATTAACTATGGCTACACCTTC. This sequence encodes CASSKDLTDSINYGYTF.

This clonotype was found a few times. This sequence joins TRBV7-2 and TRBJ2-1; 7 bases fit TRBD2. Germline-derived CDR1 and CDR2 are SGHTA and FQGNSA. Losses at the gene ends were 6 bases for V and 8 bases for J; bases not matched to a gene: 10. This CDR3 spans 14 amino acids. As DNA, the CDR3 is TGTGCCAGCAGTGAACCCCACCGGGGGGATGAGCAGTTCTTC. Amino acids: CASSEPHRGDEQFF.

Only a few counts were recorded for this clonotype. The chain recombines TRBV12-3 or TRBV12-4 with TRBJ2-7; D remains ambiguous. The CDR3 is made up of 11 amino acids. V dropped 3 bases and J dropped 7 bases, with 7 bases sitting between them. As DNA, the CDR3 is TGTGCCAGCAGTTTCTTGTGGGAGCAGTACTTC. This encodes CASSFLWEQYF.